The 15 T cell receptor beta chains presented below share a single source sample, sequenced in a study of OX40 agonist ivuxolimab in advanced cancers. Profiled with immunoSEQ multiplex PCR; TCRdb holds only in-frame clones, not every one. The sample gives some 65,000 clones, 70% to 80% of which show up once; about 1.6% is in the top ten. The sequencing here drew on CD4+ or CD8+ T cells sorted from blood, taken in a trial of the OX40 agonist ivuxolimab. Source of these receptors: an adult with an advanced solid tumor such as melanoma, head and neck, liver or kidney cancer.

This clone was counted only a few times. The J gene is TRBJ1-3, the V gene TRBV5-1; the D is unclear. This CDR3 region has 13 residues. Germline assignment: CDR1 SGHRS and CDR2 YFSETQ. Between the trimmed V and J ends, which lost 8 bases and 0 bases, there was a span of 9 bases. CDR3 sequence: CASKTNSGNTIYF. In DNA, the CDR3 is TGCGCCAGTAAAACCAACTCTGGAAACACCATATATTTT.

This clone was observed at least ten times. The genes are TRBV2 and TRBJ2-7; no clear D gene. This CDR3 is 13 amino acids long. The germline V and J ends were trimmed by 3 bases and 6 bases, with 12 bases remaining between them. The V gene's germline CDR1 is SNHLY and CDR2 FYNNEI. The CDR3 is CASSEDSLPEQYF. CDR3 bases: TGTGCCAGCAGTGAGGATAGCCTCCCCGAGCAGTACTTC.

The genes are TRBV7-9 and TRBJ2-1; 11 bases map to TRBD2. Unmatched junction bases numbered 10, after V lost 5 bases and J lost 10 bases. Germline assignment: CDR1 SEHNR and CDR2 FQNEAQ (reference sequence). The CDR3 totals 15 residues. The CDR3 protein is CASSISGRGHQEQFF. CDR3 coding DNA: TGTGCCAGCAGCATTAGCGGGAGGGGGCATCAGGAGCAGTTCTTC.

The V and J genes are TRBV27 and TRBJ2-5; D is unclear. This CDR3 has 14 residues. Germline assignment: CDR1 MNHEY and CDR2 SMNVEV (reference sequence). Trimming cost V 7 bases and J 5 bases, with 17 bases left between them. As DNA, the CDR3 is TGTGCCAGCACCCGCGCAGGTCCCCGTGAGACCCAGTACTTC. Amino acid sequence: CASTRAGPRETQYF.

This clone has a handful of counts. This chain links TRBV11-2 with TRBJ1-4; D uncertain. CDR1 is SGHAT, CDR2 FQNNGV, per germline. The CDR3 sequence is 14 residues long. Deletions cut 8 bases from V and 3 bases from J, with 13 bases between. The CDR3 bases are TGTGCCAGCGCCCCCCGGCGATCTAATGAAAAACTGTTTTTT. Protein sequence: CASAPRRSNEKLFF.

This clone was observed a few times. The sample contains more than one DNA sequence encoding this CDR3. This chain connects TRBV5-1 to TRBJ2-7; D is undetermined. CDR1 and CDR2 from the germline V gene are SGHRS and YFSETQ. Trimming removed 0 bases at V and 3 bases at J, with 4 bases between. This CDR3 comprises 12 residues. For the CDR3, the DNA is TGCGCCAGCAGCTTGGAGGGCTACGAGCAGTACTTC. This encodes CASSLEGYEQYF.

CDR3 region: CASSEAPTVNYGYTF. As DNA, the CDR3 is TGTGCCAGCAGTGAAGCCCCGACGGTTAACTATGGCTACACCTTC. V gene TRBV6-1 combines with J gene TRBJ1-2, with D uncertain. Trimming left V 0 bases short and J 1 base short, with 9 bases between. CDR3 length: 15 amino acids. CDR1 is MNHNS, CDR2 SASEGT, per germline.

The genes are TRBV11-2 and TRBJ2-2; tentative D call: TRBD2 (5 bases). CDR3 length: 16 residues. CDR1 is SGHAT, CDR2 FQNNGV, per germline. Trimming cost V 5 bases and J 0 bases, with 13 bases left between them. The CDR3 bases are TGTGCCAGCAGCCTCCGAACGGGAACGAACACCGGGGAGCTGTTTTTT. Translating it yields CASSLRTGTNTGELFF.

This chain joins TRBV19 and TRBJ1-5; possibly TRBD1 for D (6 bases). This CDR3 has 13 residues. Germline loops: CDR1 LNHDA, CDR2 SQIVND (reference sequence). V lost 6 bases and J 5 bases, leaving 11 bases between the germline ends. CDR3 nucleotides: TGTGCCAGTAGCGGGGACATAGATCAGCCCCAGCATTTT. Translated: CASSGDIDQPQHF.

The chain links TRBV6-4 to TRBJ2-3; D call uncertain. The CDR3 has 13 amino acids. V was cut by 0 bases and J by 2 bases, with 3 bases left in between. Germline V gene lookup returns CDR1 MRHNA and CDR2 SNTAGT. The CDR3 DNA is TGTGCCAGCAGTGACTCGATCACAGATACGCAGTATTTT. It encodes CASSDSITDTQYF.

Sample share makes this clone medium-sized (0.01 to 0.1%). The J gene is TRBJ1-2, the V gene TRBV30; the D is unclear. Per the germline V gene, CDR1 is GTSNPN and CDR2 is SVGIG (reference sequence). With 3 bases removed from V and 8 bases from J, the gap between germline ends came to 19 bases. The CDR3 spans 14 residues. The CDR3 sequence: CAWRTGLGGDGYTF. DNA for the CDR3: TGTGCCTGGAGGACCGGGCTCGGCGGTGACGGCTACACCTTC.

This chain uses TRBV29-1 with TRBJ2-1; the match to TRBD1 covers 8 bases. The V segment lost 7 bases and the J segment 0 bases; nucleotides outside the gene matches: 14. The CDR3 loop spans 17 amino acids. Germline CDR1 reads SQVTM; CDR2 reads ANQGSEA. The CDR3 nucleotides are TGCAGCGCTGCAGTGCAGGGGGCCCTTTACTCCTACAATGAGCAGTTCTTC. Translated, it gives CSAAVQGALYSYNEQFF.

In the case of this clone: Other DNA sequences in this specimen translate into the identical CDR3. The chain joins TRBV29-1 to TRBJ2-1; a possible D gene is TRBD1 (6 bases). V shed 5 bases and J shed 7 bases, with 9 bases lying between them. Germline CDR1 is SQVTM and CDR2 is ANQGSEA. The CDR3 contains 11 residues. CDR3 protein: CSVSRGNEQFF. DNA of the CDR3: TGCAGCGTTAGCAGGGGTAATGAGCAGTTCTTC.

In DNA form, the CDR3 reads TGTGCCAGCAGCGCAACGGACCCCTATAGCAATCAGCCCCAGCATTTT. Residues: CASSATDPYSNQPQHF. The rearrangement links TRBV2 to TRBJ1-5; D call uncertain. The length of the CDR3 is 16 residues. V was trimmed by 6 bases and J by 0 bases, leaving 15 bases between them. Germline CDR1 is SNHLY and CDR2 is FYNNEI.

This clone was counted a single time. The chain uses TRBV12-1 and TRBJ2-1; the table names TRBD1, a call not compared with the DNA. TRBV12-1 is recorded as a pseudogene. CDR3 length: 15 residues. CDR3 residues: CASSFGHSYYNEQFF. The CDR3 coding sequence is TGTGCCAGCAGCTTTGGCCACAGTTACTACAATGAGCAGTTCTTC.